This entry describes one T cell receptor (beta chain). The antigen remains unidentified. Time point indicated: week 23, last vaccination. Every single dose of the vaccine, 300 ug of mutant IDH1 20-mer peptide, came with topical imiquimod. These data belong to a study of a mutant IDH1 vaccine in newly diagnosed glioma. Study information: Antecedent treatment encompassed radiotherapy, temozolomide, or their combination; the majority received both.

Here immunoSEQ multiplex PCR was the method, and the copy in TCRdb shows in-frame clones only, minus some. The sample yields approximately 79,000 clones, approximately 89% seen once. Germline CDR1 reads MNHNS; CDR2 reads SASEGT. J was trimmed by 4 bases and V by 3 bases; bases with no gene match: 3. The CDR3 is made up of 14 amino acids. Sample: PBMCs, taken from a glioma patient whose treatment included an IDH1 peptide vaccine. The chain carries TRBV6-1 and TRBJ1-2; 9 bases line up with TRBD1. The TCR originated in a woman in her forties or fifties with glioma. CDR3 nucleotide sequence: TGTGCCAGCAGTGAGGGGACAGGGACCTATGGCTACACCTTC. This sequence encodes CASSEGTGTYGYTF.